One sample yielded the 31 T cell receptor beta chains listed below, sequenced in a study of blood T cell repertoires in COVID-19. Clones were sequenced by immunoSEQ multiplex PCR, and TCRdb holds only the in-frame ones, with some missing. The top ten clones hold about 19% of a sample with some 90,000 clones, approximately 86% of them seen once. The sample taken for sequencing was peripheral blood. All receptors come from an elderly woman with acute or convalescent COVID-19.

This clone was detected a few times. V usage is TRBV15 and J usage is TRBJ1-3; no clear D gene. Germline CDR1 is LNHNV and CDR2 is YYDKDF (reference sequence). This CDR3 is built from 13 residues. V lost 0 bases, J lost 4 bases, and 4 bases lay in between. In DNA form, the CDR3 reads TGTGCCACCAGCAGAGACAGGGGAAACACCATATATTTT. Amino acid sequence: CATSRDRGNTIYF.

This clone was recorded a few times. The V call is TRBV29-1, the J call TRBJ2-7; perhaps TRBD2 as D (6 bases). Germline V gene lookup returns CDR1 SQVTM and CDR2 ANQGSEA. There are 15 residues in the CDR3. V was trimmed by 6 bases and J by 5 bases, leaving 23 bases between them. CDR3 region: CSVGNPGLNGHEQYF. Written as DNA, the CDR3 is TGCAGCGTGGGTAACCCGGGACTGAATGGCCACGAGCAGTACTTC.

The CDR3 loop is CASSQNRGLSEAFF. DNA of the CDR3: TGTGCCAGCTCCCAAAACAGGGGGCTGTCTGAAGCTTTCTTT. J is TRBJ1-1 and V is TRBV18; 9 nucleotides agree with TRBD1. CDR3 length: 14 amino acids. Per the germline V gene, CDR1 is KGHSH and CDR2 is LQKENI. After removal of 6 bases from V and 6 bases from J, the junction contained 8 bases not matched to a gene.

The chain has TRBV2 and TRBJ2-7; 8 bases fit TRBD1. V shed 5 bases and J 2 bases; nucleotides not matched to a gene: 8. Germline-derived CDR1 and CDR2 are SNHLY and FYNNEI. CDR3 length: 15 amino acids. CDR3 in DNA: TGTGCCAGCAGTAACGGACAGGGCCTAGCCTACGAGCAGTACTTC. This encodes CASSNGQGLAYEQYF.

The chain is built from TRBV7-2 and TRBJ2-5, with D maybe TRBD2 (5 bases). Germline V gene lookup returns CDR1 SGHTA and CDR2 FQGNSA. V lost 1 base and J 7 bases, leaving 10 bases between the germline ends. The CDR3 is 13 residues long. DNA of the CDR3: TGTGCCAGCAGCTTAGATGGCGGAGGGACCCAGTACTTC. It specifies CASSLDGGGTQYF.

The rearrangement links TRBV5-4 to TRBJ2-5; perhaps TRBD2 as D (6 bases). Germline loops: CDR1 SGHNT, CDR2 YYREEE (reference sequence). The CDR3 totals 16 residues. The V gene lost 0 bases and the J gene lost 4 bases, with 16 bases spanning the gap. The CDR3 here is CASSLGGRAGPETQYF. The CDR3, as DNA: TGTGCCAGCAGCTTGGGCGGACGTGCGGGACCAGAGACCCAGTACTTC.

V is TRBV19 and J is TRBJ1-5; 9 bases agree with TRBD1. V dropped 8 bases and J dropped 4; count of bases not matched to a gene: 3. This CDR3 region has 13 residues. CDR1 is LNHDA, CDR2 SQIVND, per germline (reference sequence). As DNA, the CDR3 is TGTGCCAGTTGTGACAGGGGGAATCAGCCCCAGCATTTT. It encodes CASCDRGNQPQHF. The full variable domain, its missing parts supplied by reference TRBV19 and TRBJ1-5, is DGGITQSPKYLFRKEGQNVTLSCEQNLNHDAMYWYRQDPGQGLRLIYYSQIVNDFQKGDIAEGYSVSREKKESFPLTVTSAQKNPTAFYLCASCDRGNQPQHFGDGTRLSIL.

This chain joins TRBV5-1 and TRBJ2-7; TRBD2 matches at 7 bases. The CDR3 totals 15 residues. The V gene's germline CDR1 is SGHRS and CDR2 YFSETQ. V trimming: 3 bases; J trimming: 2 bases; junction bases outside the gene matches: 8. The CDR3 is CASSSAHGGTYEQYF. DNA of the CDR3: TGCGCCAGCAGCTCCGCGCACGGGGGGACCTACGAGCAGTACTTC. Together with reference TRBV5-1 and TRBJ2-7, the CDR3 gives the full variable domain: KAGVTQTPRYLIKTRGQQVTLSCSPISGHRSVSWYQQTPGQGLQFLFEYFSETQRNKGNFPGRFSGRQFSNSRSEMNVSTLELGDSALYLCASSSAHGGTYEQYFGPGTRLTVT.

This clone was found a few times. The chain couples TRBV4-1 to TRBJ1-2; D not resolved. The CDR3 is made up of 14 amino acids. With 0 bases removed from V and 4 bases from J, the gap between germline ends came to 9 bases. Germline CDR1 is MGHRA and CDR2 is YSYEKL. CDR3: CASSQDYPGYGYTF. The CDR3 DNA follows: TGCGCCAGCAGCCAAGATTACCCAGGCTATGGCTACACCTTC.

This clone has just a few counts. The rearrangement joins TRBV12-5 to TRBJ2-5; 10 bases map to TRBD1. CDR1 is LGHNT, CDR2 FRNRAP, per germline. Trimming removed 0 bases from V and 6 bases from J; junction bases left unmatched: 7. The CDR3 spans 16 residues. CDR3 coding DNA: TGTGCTAGTGGTTTGGTACTAGACAGGGGGCGGAAGACCCAGTACTTC. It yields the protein CASGLVLDRGRKTQYF.

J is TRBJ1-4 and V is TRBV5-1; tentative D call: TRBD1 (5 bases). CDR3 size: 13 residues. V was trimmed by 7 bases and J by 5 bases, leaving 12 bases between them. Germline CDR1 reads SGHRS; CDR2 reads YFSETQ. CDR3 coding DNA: TGCGCCAGCCGGACAAGTACAAATGAAAAACTGTTTTTT. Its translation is CASRTSTNEKLFF.

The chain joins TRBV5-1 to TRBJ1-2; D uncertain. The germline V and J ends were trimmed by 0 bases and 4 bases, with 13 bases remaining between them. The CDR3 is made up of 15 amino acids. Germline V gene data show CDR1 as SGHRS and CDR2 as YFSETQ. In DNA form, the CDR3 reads TGCGCCAGCAGCTTGGCCAATCAGGCTTCCTATGGCTACACCTTC. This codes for CASSLANQASYGYTF. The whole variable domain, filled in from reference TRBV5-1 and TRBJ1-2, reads KAGVTQTPRYLIKTRGQQVTLSCSPISGHRSVSWYQQTPGQGLQFLFEYFSETQRNKGNFPGRFSGRQFSNSRSEMNVSTLELGDSALYLCASSLANQASYGYTFGSGTRLTVV.

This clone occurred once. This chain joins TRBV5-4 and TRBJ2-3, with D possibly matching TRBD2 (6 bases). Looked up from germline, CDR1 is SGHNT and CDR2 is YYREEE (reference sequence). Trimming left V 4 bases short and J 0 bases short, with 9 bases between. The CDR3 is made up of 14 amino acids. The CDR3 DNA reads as TGTGCCAGCAGCCTCCGGGGGAGCACAGATACGCAGTATTTT. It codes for CASSLRGSTDTQYF. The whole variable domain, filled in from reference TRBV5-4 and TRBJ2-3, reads ETGVTQSPTHLIKTRGQQVTLRCSSQSGHNTVSWYQQALGQGPQFIFQYYREEENGRGNFPPRFSGLQFPNYSSELNVNALELDDSALYLCASSLRGSTDTQYFGPGTRLTVL.

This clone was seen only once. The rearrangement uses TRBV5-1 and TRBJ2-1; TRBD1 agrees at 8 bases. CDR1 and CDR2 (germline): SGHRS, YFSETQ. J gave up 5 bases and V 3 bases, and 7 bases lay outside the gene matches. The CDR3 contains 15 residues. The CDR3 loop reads CASSSGQGFNNEQFF. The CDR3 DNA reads TGCGCCAGCAGCTCAGGACAGGGATTTAACAATGAGCAGTTCTTC.

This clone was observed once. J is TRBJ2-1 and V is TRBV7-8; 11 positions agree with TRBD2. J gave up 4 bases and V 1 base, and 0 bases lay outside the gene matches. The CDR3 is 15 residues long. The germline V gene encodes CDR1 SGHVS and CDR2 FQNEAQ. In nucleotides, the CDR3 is TGTGCCAGCAGCTTAGGGACTAGCGGGTACAATGAGCAGTTCTTC. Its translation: CASSLGTSGYNEQFF.

Here the CDR3 reads CASVQRTGRKAFF. CDR3 DNA sequence: TGTGCCAGCGTCCAGAGGACAGGGCGCAAAGCTTTCTTT. This rearrangement joins TRBV6-5 to TRBJ1-1, with 8 bases that match TRBD1. The CDR3 is 13 amino acids. The germline V gene encodes CDR1 MNHEY and CDR2 SVGAGI. V lost 8 bases and J lost 9; bases outside the gene matches: 11.

As DNA, the CDR3 is TGTGCCAGCTCACCTGCGACAGGGAGCAATCAGCCCCAGCATTTT. It encodes CASSPATGSNQPQHF. This sequence joins TRBV18 and TRBJ1-5; 7 nucleotides match TRBD1. The CDR3 is 15 amino acids. From germline, CDR1 is KGHSH and CDR2 LQKENI. The trim removed 3 bases at V and 1 base at J, leaving 3 bases unmatched.

CDR3 loop: CASSNRGTGELFF. The DNA for the CDR3 is TGTGCCAGCAGTAACCGGGGAACCGGGGAGCTGTTTTTT. The chain recombines TRBV2 with TRBJ2-2, with a tentative D call TRBD2 (5 bases). CDR1 is SNHLY and CDR2 is FYNNEI in the germline V gene. This CDR3 comprises 13 residues. V was shortened by 5 bases and J by 5 bases, with 9 bases between the two germline ends. Combining the CDR3 with reference TRBV2 and TRBJ2-2 gives the whole variable domain EPEVTQTPSHQVTQMGQEVILRCVPISNHLYFYWYRQILGQKVEFLVSFYNNEISEKSEIFDDQFSVERPDGSNFTLKIRSTKLEDSAMYFCASSNRGTGELFFGEGSRLTVL.

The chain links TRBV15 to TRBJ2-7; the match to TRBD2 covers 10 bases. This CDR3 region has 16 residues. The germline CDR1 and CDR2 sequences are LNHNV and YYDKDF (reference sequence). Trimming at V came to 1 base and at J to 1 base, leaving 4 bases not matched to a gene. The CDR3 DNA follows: TGTGCCACCAGCAGAGGGCGAGCGGGGGGGTCCTACGAGCAGTACTTC. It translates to CATSRGRAGGSYEQYF.

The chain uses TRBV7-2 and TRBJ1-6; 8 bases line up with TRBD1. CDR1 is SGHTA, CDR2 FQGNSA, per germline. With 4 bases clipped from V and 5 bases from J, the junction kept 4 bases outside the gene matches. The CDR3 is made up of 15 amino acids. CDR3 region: CASSYRTGNNSPLHF. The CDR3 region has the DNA TGTGCCAGCAGCTACAGGACAGGGAATAATTCACCCCTCCACTTT.

The CDR3 sequence is CASSLVISGDTGELFF. Written as DNA, the CDR3 is TGTGCCAGCAGCTTAGTGATTTCGGGGGACACCGGGGAGCTGTTTTTT. The gene calls are TRBV11-3 and TRBJ2-2, with D maybe TRBD2 (6 bases). CDR3 size: 16 residues. Trimming cost V 1 base and J 3 bases, with 12 bases left between them. Germline V gives CDR1 SGHNT, CDR2 YENEEA.

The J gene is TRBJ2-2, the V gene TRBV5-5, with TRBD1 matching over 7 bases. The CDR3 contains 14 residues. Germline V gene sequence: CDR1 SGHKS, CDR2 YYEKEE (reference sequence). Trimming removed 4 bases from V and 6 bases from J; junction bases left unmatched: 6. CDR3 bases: TGTGCCAGCAGCCCGACGCAGGGGGCCGGGGAGCTGTTTTTT. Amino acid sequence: CASSPTQGAGELFF. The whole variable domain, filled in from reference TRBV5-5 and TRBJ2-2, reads DAGVTQSPTHLIKTRGQQVTLRCSPISGHKSVSWYQQVLGQGPQFIFQYYEKEERGRGNFPDRFSARQFPNYSSELNVNALLLGDSALYLCASSPTQGAGELFFGEGSRLTVL.

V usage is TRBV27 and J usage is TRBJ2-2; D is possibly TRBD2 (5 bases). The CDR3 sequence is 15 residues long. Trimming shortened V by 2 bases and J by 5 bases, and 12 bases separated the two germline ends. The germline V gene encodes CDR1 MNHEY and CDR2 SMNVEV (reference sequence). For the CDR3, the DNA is TGTGCCAGCAGTTTACTCCGGACTTCTACCGGGGAGCTGTTTTTT. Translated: CASSLLRTSTGELFF.

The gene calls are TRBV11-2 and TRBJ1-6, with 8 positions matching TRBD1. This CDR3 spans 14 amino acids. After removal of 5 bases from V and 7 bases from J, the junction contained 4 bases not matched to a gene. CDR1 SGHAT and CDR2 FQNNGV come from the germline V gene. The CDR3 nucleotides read TGTGCCAGCAGCGCCGGACAGGGCAATTCACCCCTCCACTTT. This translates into CASSAGQGNSPLHF.

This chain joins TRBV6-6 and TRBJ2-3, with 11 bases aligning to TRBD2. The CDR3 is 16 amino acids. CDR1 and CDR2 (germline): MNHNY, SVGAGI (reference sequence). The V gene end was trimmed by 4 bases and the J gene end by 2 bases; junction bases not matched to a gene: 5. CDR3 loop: CASSLTSGSLTDTQYF. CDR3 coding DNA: TGTGCCAGCAGTTTAACTAGCGGGAGCCTCACAGATACGCAGTATTTT.

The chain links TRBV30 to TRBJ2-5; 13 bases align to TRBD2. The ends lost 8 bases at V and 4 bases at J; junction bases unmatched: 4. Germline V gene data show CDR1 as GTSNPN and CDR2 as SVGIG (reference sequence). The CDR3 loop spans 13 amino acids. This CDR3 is CATSGGARETQYF. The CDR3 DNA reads TGTGCCACTAGCGGGGGGGCAAGAGAGACCCAGTACTTC.

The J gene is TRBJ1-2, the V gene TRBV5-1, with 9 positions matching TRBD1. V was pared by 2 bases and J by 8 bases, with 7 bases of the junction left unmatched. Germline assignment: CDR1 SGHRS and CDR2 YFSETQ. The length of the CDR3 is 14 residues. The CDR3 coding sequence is TGCGCCAGCAGCTTATTACAGGGGGCCATGGGCTACACCTTC. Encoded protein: CASSLLQGAMGYTF. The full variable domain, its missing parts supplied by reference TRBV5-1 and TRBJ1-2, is KAGVTQTPRYLIKTRGQQVTLSCSPISGHRSVSWYQQTPGQGLQFLFEYFSETQRNKGNFPGRFSGRQFSNSRSEMNVSTLELGDSALYLCASSLLQGAMGYTFGSGTRLTVV.

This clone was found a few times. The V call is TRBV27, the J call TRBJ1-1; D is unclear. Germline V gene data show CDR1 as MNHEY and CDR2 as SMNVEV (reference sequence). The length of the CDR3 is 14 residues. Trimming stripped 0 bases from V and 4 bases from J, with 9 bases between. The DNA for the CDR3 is TGTGCCAGCAGTTTATCCGGAGTTGGCACTGAAGCTTTCTTT. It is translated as CASSLSGVGTEAFF.

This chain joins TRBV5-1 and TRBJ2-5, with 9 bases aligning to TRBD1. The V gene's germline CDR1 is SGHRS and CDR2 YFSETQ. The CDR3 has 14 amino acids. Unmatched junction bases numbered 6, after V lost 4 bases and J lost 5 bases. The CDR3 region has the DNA TGCGCCAGCAGCGGAGGACAGGGGTGGGAGACCCAGTACTTC. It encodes CASSGGQGWETQYF.

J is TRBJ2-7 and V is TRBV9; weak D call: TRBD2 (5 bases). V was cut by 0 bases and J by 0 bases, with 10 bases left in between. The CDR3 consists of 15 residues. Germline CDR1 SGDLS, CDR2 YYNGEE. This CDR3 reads CASSVDGGFSYEQYF. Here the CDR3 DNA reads TGTGCCAGCAGCGTAGATGGAGGCTTCTCCTACGAGCAGTACTTC.

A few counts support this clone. The CDR3 nucleotides read TGTGCCAGCAGTTCCTCAGGGAGCCTCCCCACAGATACGCAGTATTTT. It is translated as CASSSSGSLPTDTQYF. V gene TRBV6-2 or TRBV6-3 combines with J gene TRBJ2-3; D may correspond to TRBD1 or TRBD2 (5 bases each). The V end lost 4 bases, the J end lost 2 bases, and 16 bases lay between the germline ends. This CDR3 region has 16 residues. Germline V lookup: CDR1 MNHEY, CDR2 SVGEGT.